One and the same sample provided the 18 T cell receptor beta chains below, sequenced in a study of T-cell memory formation after mild COVID-19. TCRdb called the 5' RACE reads again in MiXCR, with one record for every CDR3 protein. The repertoire holds approximately 560,000 distinct CDR3 sequences, with 15% to 20% as singletons. Sequenced: PBMCs or a T cell subset sorted from them (not recorded which). Every receptor here comes from an adult woman who had mild COVID-19 (a few samples of this study predate the infection). Cell type and time point are not known.

The chain carries TRBV10-3 and TRBJ1-2, with D perhaps TRBD1 (5 bases). V was clipped by 8 bases and J by 2 bases, with 18 bases between them. The CDR3 loop spans 15 amino acids. Per the germline V gene, CDR1 is ENHRY and CDR2 is SYGVKD. The CDR3 loop is CAISGGNRNNYGYTF. The DNA for the CDR3 is TGTGCCATCTCCGGGGGGAACAGAAACAACTATGGCTACACCTTC.

The V call is TRBV12-3 or TRBV12-4, the J call TRBJ1-5, with TRBD1 matching over 12 bases. V lost 5 bases and J lost 5; bases outside the gene matches: 10. CDR3 length equals 17 residues. As DNA, the CDR3 is TGTGCCAGCAGTCAAAGAATGGGACAGGGGGCCTATCAGCCCCAGCATTTT. This encodes CASSQRMGQGAYQPQHF.

This clonotype was detected many times. The gene calls are TRBV25-1 and TRBJ1-6; 11 bases map to TRBD1. The germline gives CDR1 MGHDK, CDR2 SYGVNS. Trimming removed 6 bases from V and 9 bases from J; junction bases left unmatched: 7. CDR3 length: 15 residues. The CDR3 DNA follows: TGTGCCAGCAGCCTTGGGACAGGGGGAATTTCACCCCTCCACTTT. It translates to CASSLGTGGISPLHF.

The chain has TRBV7-9 and TRBJ2-6, with TRBD2 as a possible D gene (6 bases). CDR3 length: 17 amino acids. The V gene's germline CDR1 is SEHNR and CDR2 FQNEAQ (reference sequence). Trimming left V 2 bases short and J 0 bases short, with 11 bases between. Written as DNA, the CDR3 is TGTGCCAGCAGCTTACCCCCGGGACTCTCTGGGGCCAACGTCCTGACTTTC. Translation: CASSLPPGLSGANVLTF.

This chain links TRBV4-3 with TRBJ2-1; D is ambiguous. The germline gives CDR1 LGHNA, CDR2 YSLEER. CDR3 length: 13 amino acids. Trimming left V 1 base short and J 3 bases short, with 4 bases between. The CDR3 nucleotides read TGCGCCAGCAGCCAAGTACTCTACAATGAGCAGTTCTTC. This encodes CASSQVLYNEQFF.

This CDR3 reads CASSLDNRWGEQFF. Here the CDR3 DNA reads TGTGCCAGCAGCTTAGATAACAGGTGGGGTGAGCAGTTCTTC. The gene calls are TRBV7-9 and TRBJ2-1; possibly TRBD1 for D (5 bases). The CDR3 runs 14 residues. Trimming removed 1 base from V and 9 bases from J, with 13 bases in between. Germline values: CDR1 SEHNR, CDR2 FQNEAQ (reference sequence).

The chain links TRBV20-1 to TRBJ2-7, with 7 bases that match TRBD1. Germline V lookup: CDR1 DFQATT, CDR2 SNEGSKA (reference sequence). Trimming removed 4 bases from V and 0 bases from J; junction bases left unmatched: 6. The CDR3 is 14 residues long. CDR3 amino acids: CSATRQGFSYEQYF. Written as DNA, the CDR3 is TGCAGTGCTACCCGACAGGGTTTCTCCTACGAGCAGTACTTC.

CDR3 region: CSATSGGLGSEQYF. In nucleotides, the CDR3 is TGCAGTGCTACATCCGGGGGCCTGGGATCTGAGCAGTACTTC. The gene calls are TRBV20-1 and TRBJ2-7; possibly TRBD1 or TRBD2 for D (6 bases each). Germline V CDR1 and CDR2: DFQATT, SNEGSKA (reference sequence). The length of the CDR3 is 14 residues. Deletions cut 4 bases from V and 7 bases from J, with 20 bases between.

V usage is TRBV24-1 and J usage is TRBJ2-2; 10 bases align to TRBD1. After removal of 4 bases from V and 4 bases from J, the junction contained 8 bases not matched to a gene. Looked up from germline, CDR1 is KGHDR and CDR2 is SFDVKD. The CDR3 contains 17 residues. This chain's CDR3 is CATSDRGQGMATGELFF. Written as DNA, the CDR3 is TGTGCCACCAGTGACAGGGGACAGGGGATGGCCACCGGGGAGCTGTTTTTT.

This clonotype was counted a few times. CDR3: CASSWTSQRKFF. CDR3 coding DNA: TGTGCCAGCAGTTGGACTAGTCAGAGGAAGTTCTTC. The V call is TRBV25-1, the J call TRBJ2-1; 7 nucleotides line up with TRBD2. J was trimmed by 14 bases and V by 5 bases; bases with no gene match: 9. The V gene's germline CDR1 is MGHDK and CDR2 SYGVNS. The CDR3 is made up of 12 amino acids.

The chain carries TRBV7-9 and TRBJ2-7, with TRBD1 matching 9 bases. The trim removed 5 bases at V and 1 base at J, leaving 6 bases unmatched. From germline, CDR1 is SEHNR and CDR2 FQNEAQ (reference sequence). The CDR3 runs 15 residues. The CDR3 loop is CASSPSGTGSYEQYF. The CDR3 DNA reads as TGTGCCAGCAGCCCCAGTGGGACAGGGTCCTACGAGCAGTACTTC.

There are a few counts of this clonotype. The rearrangement joins TRBV4-2 to TRBJ2-2; 7 nucleotides line up with TRBD2. V lost 3 bases to trimming and J lost 2 bases; unmatched junction nucleotides: 6. Germline V lookup: CDR1 LGHNA, CDR2 YNFKEQ. The CDR3 is 16 residues long. The chain's CDR3 is CASSQEAGSNTGELFF. The CDR3 DNA reads TGTGCCAGCAGCCAGGAAGCGGGATCAAACACCGGGGAGCTGTTTTTT.

The chain recombines TRBV20-1 with TRBJ2-7, with 11 bases that match TRBD2. CDR1 is DFQATT and CDR2 is SNEGSKA in the germline V gene (reference sequence). Trimming cost V 6 bases and J 2 bases; bases outside gene matches: 6. The CDR3 length is 14 residues. This CDR3 is CSAAGTSGPYEQYF. The CDR3 DNA follows: TGCAGTGCCGCCGGGACTAGCGGTCCCTACGAGCAGTACTTC.

The rearrangement links TRBV11-2 to TRBJ2-2, with 8 nucleotides matching TRBD2. Germline V CDR1 and CDR2: SGHAT, FQNNGV. After removal of 5 bases from V and 7 bases from J, the junction contained 9 bases not matched to a gene. CDR3 length: 15 amino acids. This CDR3 reads CASSDKGLVGGELFF. CDR3 bases: TGTGCCAGCAGCGATAAGGGACTAGTCGGCGGGGAGCTGTTTTTT.

The rearrangement uses TRBV3-1 and TRBJ2-2; TRBD1 is a possible D gene (6 bases). V was cut by 0 bases and J by 1 base, with 9 bases left in between. The CDR3 runs 16 residues. The V gene's germline CDR1 is LGHDT and CDR2 YNNKEL (reference sequence). For the CDR3, the DNA is TGTGCCAGCAGCCAAGACAGGGGATGGAACACCGGGGAGCTGTTTTTT. Translating gives CASSQDRGWNTGELFF.

The chain has TRBV29-1 and TRBJ1-2; D is uncertain. CDR1 is SQVTM, CDR2 ANQGSEA, per germline. This CDR3 spans 13 amino acids. Trimming left V 0 bases short and J 7 bases short, with 12 bases between. The CDR3 DNA reads as TGCAGCGTTGAAGATCCTAGATGGGGTGGCTACACCTTC. Residues: CSVEDPRWGGYTF. Filled out from reference TRBV29-1 and TRBJ1-2, the complete variable domain reads SAVISQKPSRDICQRGTSLTIQCQVDSQVTMMFWYRQQPGQSLTLIATANQGSEATYESGFVIDKFPISRPNLTFSTLTVSNMSPEDSSIYLCSVEDPRWGGYTFGSGTRLTVV.

This clonotype was seen only a few times. V and J are TRBV18 and TRBJ2-7; D may be TRBD1 or TRBD2 (5 bases each). CDR1 is KGHSH, CDR2 LQKENI, per germline. The CDR3 runs to 14 residues. Trimming took 2 bases from V and 2 from J, leaving 10 bases between them. The CDR3, as DNA: TGTGCCAGCTCACCAGATGTGGGACCCTACGAGCAGTACTTC. Protein product: CASSPDVGPYEQYF.

This chain connects TRBV18 to TRBJ1-1; D might be TRBD1 (5 bases). The CDR3 is 14 residues long. V was trimmed by 3 bases and J by 1 base, leaving 9 bases between them. Germline loops: CDR1 KGHSH, CDR2 LQKENI. The CDR3 sequence is CASSPAQGNTEAFF. In nucleotides, the CDR3 is TGTGCCAGCTCACCGGCTCAGGGGAACACTGAAGCTTTCTTT. Variable domain in full (rest from reference TRBV18 and TRBJ1-1): NAGVMQNPRHLVRRRGQEARLRCSPMKGHSHVYWYRQLPEEGLKFMVYLQKENIIDESGMPKERFSAEFPKEGPSILRIQQVVRGDSAAYFCASSPAQGNTEAFFGQGTRLTVV.